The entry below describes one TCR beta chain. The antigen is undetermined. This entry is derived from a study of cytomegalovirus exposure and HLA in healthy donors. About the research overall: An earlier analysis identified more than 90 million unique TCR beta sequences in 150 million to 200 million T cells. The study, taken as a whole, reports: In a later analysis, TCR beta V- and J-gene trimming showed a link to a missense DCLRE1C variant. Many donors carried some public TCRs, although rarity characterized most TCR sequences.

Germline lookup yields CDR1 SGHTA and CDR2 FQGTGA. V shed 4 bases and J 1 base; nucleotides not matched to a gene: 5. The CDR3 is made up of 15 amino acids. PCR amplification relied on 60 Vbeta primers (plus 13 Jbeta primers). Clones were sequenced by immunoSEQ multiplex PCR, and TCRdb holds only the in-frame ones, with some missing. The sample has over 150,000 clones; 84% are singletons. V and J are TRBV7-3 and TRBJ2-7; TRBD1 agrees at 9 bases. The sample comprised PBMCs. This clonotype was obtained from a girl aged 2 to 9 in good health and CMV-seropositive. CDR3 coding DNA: TGTGCCAGCAGCTCCGGACAGGGGTCTTCCTACGAGCAGTACTTC. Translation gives CASSSGQGSSYEQYF. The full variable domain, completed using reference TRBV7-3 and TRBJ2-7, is GAGVSQTPSNKVTEKGKYVELRCDPISGHTALYWYRQSLGQGPEFLIYFQGTGAADDSGLPNDRFFAVRPEGSVSTLKIQRTERGDSAVYLCASSSGQGSSYEQYFGPGTRLTVT.